Described below is a single T cell receptor beta chain sequence and its context. What it recognizes is unknown. The sample comes from a study of early T cells in non-severe SARS-CoV-2 infection. At the level of the study: Sequencing was performed on bulk RNA from unsorted whole blood, leaving chains unpaired. Study-level points and caveats: Private and CD4 specificities were missed by VDJdb matching, skewed to anti-spike CD8.

The CDR3 extends over 15 amino acids. V lost 5 bases, J lost 0 bases, and 11 bases lay in between. As part of library construction, unique molecular identifiers were attached to individual cDNA molecules. TCRdb re-called the 5' RACE reads with MiXCR, one entry per CDR3 protein. The table shows about 62,000 distinct CDR3 sequences, with almost 9.5% occurring only once. Sample: whole blood. The sequence derives from an adult who was a healthcare worker with PCR-confirmed SARS-CoV-2 infection or an uninfected control (not recorded which). This rearrangement joins TRBV12-3 or TRBV12-4 to TRBJ2-1; D may correspond to TRBD1 or TRBD2 (6 bases each). The CDR3 nucleotides are TGTGCCAGCAGTGGGGGGCGGAGCTCCTACAATGAGCAGTTCTTC. It encodes CASSGGRSSYNEQFF.